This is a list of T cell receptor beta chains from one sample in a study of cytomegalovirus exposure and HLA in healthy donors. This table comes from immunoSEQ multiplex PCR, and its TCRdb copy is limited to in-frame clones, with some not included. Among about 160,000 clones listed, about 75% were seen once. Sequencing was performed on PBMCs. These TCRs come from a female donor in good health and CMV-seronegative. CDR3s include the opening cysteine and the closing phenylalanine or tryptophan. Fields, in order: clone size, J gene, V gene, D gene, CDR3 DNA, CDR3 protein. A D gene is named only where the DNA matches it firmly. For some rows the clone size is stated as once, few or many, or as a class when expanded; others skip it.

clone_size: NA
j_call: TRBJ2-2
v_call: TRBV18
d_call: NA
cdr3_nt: TGTGCCAGCTCCCCGACATGGAACACCGGGGAGCTGTTTTTT
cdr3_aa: CASSPTWNTGELFF

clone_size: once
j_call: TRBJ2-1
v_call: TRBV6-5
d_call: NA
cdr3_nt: TGTGCCAGCGGGCGAGGGCATGAGCAGTTCTTC
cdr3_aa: CASGRGHEQFF

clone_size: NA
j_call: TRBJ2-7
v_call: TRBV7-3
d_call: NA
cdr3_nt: TGTGCCAGCAGCCCTACACCAGGTCGAGGGGAGCAGTACTTC
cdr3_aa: CASSPTPGRGEQYF

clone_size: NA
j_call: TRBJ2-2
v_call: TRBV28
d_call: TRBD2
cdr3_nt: TGTGCCAGCATTTTGACTAGCGGGAGGGGGGGAACCGGGGAGCTGTTTTTT
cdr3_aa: CASILTSGRGGTGELFF

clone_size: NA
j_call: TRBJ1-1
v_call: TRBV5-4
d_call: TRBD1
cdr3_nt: TGTGCCAGCAGCTGGACAGGGCTCACTGAAGCTTTCTTT
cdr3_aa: CASSWTGLTEAFF

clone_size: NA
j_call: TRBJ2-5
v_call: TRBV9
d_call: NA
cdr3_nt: TGTGCCAGCAGCCTTACCATCTCTACGGAGGAGACCCAGTACTTC
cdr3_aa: CASSLTISTEETQYF

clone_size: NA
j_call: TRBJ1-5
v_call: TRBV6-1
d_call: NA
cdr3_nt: TGTGCCAGCAGTGCGGAGGACTATCAGCCCCAGCATTTT
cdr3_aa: CASSAEDYQPQHF

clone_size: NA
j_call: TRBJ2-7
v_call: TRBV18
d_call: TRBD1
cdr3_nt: TGTGCCAGCTCACCGGGACAGCACTACGAGCAGTACTTC
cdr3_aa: CASSPGQHYEQYF

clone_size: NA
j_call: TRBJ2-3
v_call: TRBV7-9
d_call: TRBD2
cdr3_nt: TGTTCCAGCAGCCTCTATACCGGGGGGACGGATACGCAGTATTTT
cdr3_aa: CSSSLYTGGTDTQYF

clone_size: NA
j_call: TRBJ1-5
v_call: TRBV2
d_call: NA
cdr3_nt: TGTGCCAGCAGTAAGTCAGATAGCAATCAGCCCCAGCATTTT
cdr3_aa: CASSKSDSNQPQHF

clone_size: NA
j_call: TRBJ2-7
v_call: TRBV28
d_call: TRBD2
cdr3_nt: TGTGCCAGCACGTCCCTAGCGGGGGGCTACGAGCAGTACTTC
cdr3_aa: CASTSLAGGYEQYF

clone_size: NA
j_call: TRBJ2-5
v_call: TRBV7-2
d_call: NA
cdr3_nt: TGTGCCAGCAGCTTAGAGGTCGGGCAAGAGACCCAGTACTTC
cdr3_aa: CASSLEVGQETQYF

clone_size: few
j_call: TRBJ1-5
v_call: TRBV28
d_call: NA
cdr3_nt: TGTGCCAGCACTCGGGGTGGCCAGCCCCAGCATTTT
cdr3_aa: CASTRGGQPQHF

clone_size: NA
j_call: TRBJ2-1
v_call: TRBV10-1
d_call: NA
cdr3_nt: TGCGCCAGCAGTGAGTCGGCAGGGAATTCCTACAATGAGCAGTTCTTC
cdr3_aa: CASSESAGNSYNEQFF

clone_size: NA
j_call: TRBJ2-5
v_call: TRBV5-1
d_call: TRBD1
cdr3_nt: TGCGCCAGCAGCTTGTACGGACAGGGGCAAGAGACCCAGTACTTC
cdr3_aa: CASSLYGQGQETQYF

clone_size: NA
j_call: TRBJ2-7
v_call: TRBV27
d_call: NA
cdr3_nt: TGTGCCAGCAGTTTAGGACTCGGCTACGAGCAGTACTTC
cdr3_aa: CASSLGLGYEQYF

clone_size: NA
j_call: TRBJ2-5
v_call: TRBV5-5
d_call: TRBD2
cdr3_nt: TGTGCCAGCAGCTTCCCCCCGGGAGGAGAGACCCAGTACTTC
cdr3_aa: CASSFPPGGETQYF

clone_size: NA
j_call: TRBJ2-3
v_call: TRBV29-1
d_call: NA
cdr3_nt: TGCAGCGTGGAGACGGGGGGCCGGGCAGATACGCAGTATTTT
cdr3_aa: CSVETGGRADTQYF

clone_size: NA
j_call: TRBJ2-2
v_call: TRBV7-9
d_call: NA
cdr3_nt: TGTGCCAGCGTCCGGGACGGGGGTTCTAACGGGGAGCTGTTTTTT
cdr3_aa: CASVRDGGSNGELFF

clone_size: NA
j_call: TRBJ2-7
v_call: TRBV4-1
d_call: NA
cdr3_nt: TGCGCCAGCAGCCAAGGGGTAGGGGGTCGCAACGAGCAGTACTTC
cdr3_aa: CASSQGVGGRNEQYF

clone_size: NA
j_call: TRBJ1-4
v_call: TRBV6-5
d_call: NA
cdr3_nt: TGTGCCAGCAGTGCGCGGACGGGAACTGAAAAACTGTTTTTT
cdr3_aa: CASSARTGTEKLFF

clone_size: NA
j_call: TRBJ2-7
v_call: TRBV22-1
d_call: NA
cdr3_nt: TGTCCTGGGAGCGCCCGACTAGCGGACAGCTCCTACGAGCAGTACTTC
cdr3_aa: CPGSARLADSSYEQYF

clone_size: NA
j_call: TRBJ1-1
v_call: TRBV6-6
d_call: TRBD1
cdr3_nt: TGTGCCAGCAGAACAGGGGGCACTGAAGCTTTCTTT
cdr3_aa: CASRTGGTEAFF

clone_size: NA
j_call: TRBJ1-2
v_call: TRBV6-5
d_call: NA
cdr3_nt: TGTGCCAGCAGTTACTCGAAAGGGGATGGCTACACCTTC
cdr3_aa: CASSYSKGDGYTF